The following is a T cell receptor beta chain sequence with its context. What it binds is unknown. This sample was taken from a study of cytomegalovirus exposure and HLA in healthy donors. Study observations and caveats: At a 0.05 false discovery rate, a later analysis found some 18,000 TCR beta sequences to be associated with HLA alleles.

PCR amplification relied on 60 Vbeta primers (plus 13 Jbeta primers). Study processing details: A later analysis counted approximately 80 million unique TCR beta chains, 10 million to 12 million shared. Method: immunoSEQ multiplex PCR; TCRdb's copy keeps in-frame clones and lacks some. V and J calls and clone size are those listed in that table; D and trimming were worked out from the DNA. The sample carries around 96,000 clones, 64% recorded once. The sample consisted of PBMCs. This sequence was found in a man between 60 and 75 years old in good health and CMV-seronegative.

CDR3 sequence reads: CASSTEAPTQNSNQPQHF. The CDR3 DNA sequence: TGTGCCAGCAGCACGGAGGCCCCAACCCAGAATAGCAATCAGCCCCAGCATTTT. The chain recombines TRBV7-8 with TRBJ1-5; D gene unclear. The germline gives CDR1 SGHVS, CDR2 FQNEAQ. V gave up 5 bases and J gave up 0 bases, with 20 bases separating them. The CDR3 is 18 amino acids.